The sequence of this T cell receptor beta chain was determined in a study of blood T cell repertoires in COVID-19. Study-level background: Sample material is recorded as cDNA or gDNA derived from T cells, B-cell-depleted T cells, or PBMCs.

Assay: immunoSEQ multiplex PCR; the TCRdb copy retains only in-frame clones and omits some. The sample contains about 99,000 clones, roughly nine tenths of which appear only once. The trim removed 4 bases at V and 1 base at J, leaving 13 bases unmatched. The germline V gene encodes CDR1 SQVTM and CDR2 ANQGSEA. CDR3 length: 16 amino acids. This sequence joins TRBV29-1 and TRBJ2-7; TRBD2 aligns across 7 bases. Sequencing used peripheral blood. The source of this sequence is a human donor in a cohort sampled during active COVID-19. CDR3 sequence (DNA): TGCAGCGTTGTCCGAAGAGGAGCGGGGAGATCCTACGAGCAGTACTTC. Its protein product is CSVVRRGAGRSYEQYF.